A few counts support the clone carrying this TCR beta chain. The sample is drawn from a study of blood T cells in healthy people across ages. PCR was performed a second time for roughly 7 to 12 cycles using a sample-barcoded 5' primer and a J-beta primer mix. TCRdb re-called the 5' RACE reads through MiXCR, storing one row per CDR3 protein. The sample consists of some 1.4 million distinct CDR3 sequences, 42% of them appearing once. The V gene's germline CDR1 is MNHEY and CDR2 SVGAGI. The CDR3 extends over 15 amino acids. The trim removed 6 bases at V and 3 bases at J, leaving 10 bases unmatched. The source of this sequence is a woman under 30 in good health. The sequencing sample was made of blood. The rearrangement uses TRBV6-5 and TRBJ2-7; 8 bases align to TRBD1. CDR3: CASRRTGQGFYEQYF. The CDR3 coding sequence is TGTGCCAGCAGACGAACTGGACAGGGTTTCTACGAGCAGTACTTC.